This T cell receptor (beta chain) comes out of a study of cytotoxic CD8 clonotypes in ibrutinib-treated CLL (dated by TCRdb to about 2021). The study in broad terms: The cohort was composed of about a dozen relapsed/refractory and about 15 treatment-naive patients; IGHV unmutated status was identified in about 17 patients. Of the 85 to 95 participants in the trial, 26 had longitudinal samples available. On average, each sample yielded 255,043 productive templates and around 100,000 productive rearrangements. Responses were partial in roughly 24 patients and complete in 2; after median about 63 months follow-up, about 14 stayed in remission and some twelve progressed. Cryopreserved peripheral blood mononuclear cells were collected at three points: before therapy, at response, and at either sustained remission or disease progression. Response samples were obtained after a median of around eleven months of treatment, with a range of about 6 to 40 months. Every remission and progressive disease sample was obtained while ibrutinib was still being received by the patients.

Summary of the overall study and its limitations: At baseline, clonality was higher than in age-matched healthy donors and showed a strong correlation with circulating CD8+ T-cell counts. Public clonotypes were rare and either shrank or stayed stable during treatment, and the rise in clonality at ibrutinib response reflected expansion of private clonotypes. Sampling times were not matched between patients in sustained remission and patients whose disease was progressing, and lymph node repertoires were not examined. Clonality rose at ibrutinib response, remained stable during sustained remission, and dropped back toward baseline at progression.

As to this clone: Its antigen is currently not known. Qualities for individual bases were not recorded, and no much larger clone is one base off.

The CDR3 starts with the cysteine, ends with the phenylalanine, and has 16 residues. Only the CDR3 region is kept as DNA, spanning 48 bases read in frame from base 1. As encoded in the germline V gene (reference sequence), CDR1 is LNHDA while CDR2 is SQIVND. The junction shows trimming of 4 bases on V and 3 bases on J, and the gene matches do not reach 7 bases of it. On a MiSeq, deep resolution sequencing aimed for a depth between 1 in 1 million and 1 in 200,000 T cells, with each clonotype covered 10x on average. The immunoSEQ hsTCRB Kit was used to generate the TCR beta libraries. Concerning the study's data processing: Data were analyzed with ImmunoSEQ Data Assistant and ImmunoSEQ Analyzer, with V, D and J genes assigned per IMGT definitions. Clonality, with values ranging from 0 to 1, was calculated as one minus the normalized Shannon entropy of productive rearrangement frequencies. Only overrepresented clonotypes making up at least 0.05% of each patient's repertoire were included in the public clonotype analysis. Some 13 age-matched healthy donor repertoires from immuneACCESS served as clonality controls. Held by TCRdb, this immuneACCESS table contains in-frame sequences only and omits some clones. Under half of the omission traces to an unresolved V gene where checked; the cause of the rest is unknown. V, J and clone size are those of that table, while D and trimming were read from the DNA. The sample table shows some 150,000 clones, and about four fifths are seen once. The ten largest clones represent about 13% of the sample.

The time point label here, explained by the study, means: 12 months on ibrutinib. For TCR beta library preparation, roughly 2 micrograms of genomic DNA were extracted from the cryopreserved PBMCs. Longitudinal blood samples from CLL patients on ibrutinib monotherapy underwent high-throughput TCR beta sequencing. Patients were enrolled in a phase 2 open-label single-center ibrutinib monotherapy trial. The sequence was collected from a human donor with chronic lymphocytic leukemia. The starting material was PBMCs, obtained after 12 months of ibrutinib treatment. The sequence links TRBV19 to TRBJ1-2; TRBD1 lines up with 11 middle nucleotides. The CDR3 reads as follows: CASSKKGQGAYYGYTF. The sequenced DNA: TGTGCCAGTAGTAAGAAAGGACAGGGGGCTTACTATGGCTACACCTTC.